A single sample is the source of the 9 T cell receptor beta chains below, sequenced in a study of T cell changes during pregnancy in multiple sclerosis (dated by TCRdb to about 2019). Preparation of the library involved the immunoSEQ multiplex PCR assay. This is the immuneACCESS table as TCRdb keeps it, with only in-frame sequences that have V and J called. A part of the clones is gone; compared with another copy, unresolved V genes explain less than half, and the rest is unexplained. In this sample the table shows around 110,000 clones, about 90% of which occur a single time. Together, the top ten hold 0.78% of the sample. The input for sequencing was peripheral blood, taken in the third trimester of pregnancy. These receptors came from a female donor in good health, enrolled as a control in a pregnancy study.

The chain links TRBV11-2 to TRBJ1-1; D gene ambiguous. This CDR3 is 14 amino acids long. Germline CDR1 SGHAT, CDR2 FQNNGV. V lost 5 bases, J lost 5 bases, and 15 bases lay in between. CDR3 nucleotides: TGTGCCAGCAGCCCCGCAGGTTTTAAAACTGAAGCTTTCTTT. Its protein product is CASSPAGFKTEAFF. Filled out from reference TRBV11-2 and TRBJ1-1, the complete variable domain reads EAGVAQSPRYKIIEKRQSVAFWCNPISGHATLYWYQQILGQGPKLLIQFQNNGVVDDSQLPKDRFSAERLKGVDSTLKIQPAKLEDSAVYLCASSPAGFKTEAFFGQGTRLTVV.

This clone was seen once. The rearrangement joins TRBV29-1 to TRBJ1-2; possibly TRBD1 for D (5 bases). Germline V gene sequence: CDR1 SQVTM, CDR2 ANQGSEA. There are 12 residues in the CDR3. The V end was cut by 0 bases, the J end by 5 bases, with 7 bases between. CDR3 residues: CSVEEGLYGYTF. The CDR3 DNA reads as TGCAGCGTTGAAGAGGGACTTTATGGCTACACCTTC.

Note on this clone: One end of the junction does not line up with germline, which may come from a read error. The chain couples TRBV5-1 to TRBJ1-4; 7 bases are shared with TRBD1. Germline V gene lookup returns CDR1 SGHRS and CDR2 YFSETQ. The CDR3 is made up of 15 amino acids. CDR3 nucleotide sequence: TGCGCCAGCAGCTGGGACAGCTCAACTAGTGAAAAACTGTTTTTT. Residues: CASSWDSSTSEKLFF.

The CDR3 nucleotides read TGTGCCAGCAGTTACCGCGGGACAGGGAGAGAGACCCAGTACTTC. Translated: CASSYRGTGRETQYF. V usage is TRBV6-5 and J usage is TRBJ2-5; TRBD1 matches 9 bases. CDR1 is MNHEY, CDR2 SVGAGI, per germline. The CDR3 contains 15 residues. V was pared by 2 bases and J by 4 bases, with 5 bases of the junction left unmatched.

The CDR3: CASSQDVYGTGYTEAFF. CDR3 coding DNA: TGTGCCAGCAGCCAAGATGTCTACGGGACAGGGTACACTGAAGCTTTCTTT. The chain has TRBV14 and TRBJ1-1; 9 bases map to TRBD1. After removal of 0 bases from V and 3 bases from J, the junction contained 8 bases not matched to a gene. The germline CDR1 and CDR2 sequences are SGHDN and FVKESK. The CDR3 spans 17 residues.

The rearrangement uses TRBV7-9 and TRBJ2-7, with TRBD2 matching 10 bases. The CDR3 spans 16 residues. J gave up 5 bases and V 4 bases, and 11 bases lay outside the gene matches. In germline, CDR1 is SEHNR, CDR2 FQNEAQ (reference sequence). The CDR3 nucleotides read TGTGCCAGCAGCTCCTCTAGCGGGGGCCCCCCCCACGAGCAGTACTTC. Translation gives CASSSSSGGPPHEQYF.

The chain joins TRBV6-4 to TRBJ2-3, with 9 positions matching TRBD2. The V segment lost 5 bases and the J segment 6 bases; nucleotides outside the gene matches: 6. From germline, CDR1 is MRHNA and CDR2 SNTAGT. This CDR3 comprises 14 residues. The CDR3 nucleotides are TGTGCCAGCAGTAAGCGGGGGGCCAGGGATACGCAGTATTTT. Translating gives CASSKRGARDTQYF.

This chain connects TRBV29-1 to TRBJ2-1; 8 bases match TRBD2. J gave up 5 bases and V 4 bases, and 1 base lay outside the gene matches. CDR1 and CDR2 (germline): SQVTM, ANQGSEA. The CDR3 spans 12 residues. CDR3 in DNA: TGCAGCGTTGGCGGGGGGAACAATGAGCAGTTCTTC. Its translation: CSVGGGNNEQFF.

V and J are TRBV5-6 and TRBJ1-1, with 8 bases aligning to TRBD1. The germline V gene encodes CDR1 SGHDT and CDR2 YYEEEE. This CDR3 is built from 14 residues. The ends lost 3 bases at V and 0 bases at J; junction bases unmatched: 1. CDR3 DNA: TGTGCCAGCAGCTGGGACAGGTTGAACACTGAAGCTTTCTTT. This codes for CASSWDRLNTEAFF. The entire variable domain, with the rest obtained from reference TRBV5-6 and TRBJ1-1, is as follows: DAGVTQSPTHLIKTRGQQVTLRCSPKSGHDTVSWYQQALGQGPQFIFQYYEEEERQRGNFPDRFSGHQFPNYSSELNVNALLLGDSALYLCASSWDRLNTEAFFGQGTRLTVV.